These 18 T cell receptor beta chains came from one sample sequenced in a study of blood T cell repertoires in COVID-19. The table came from immunoSEQ multiplex PCR; TCRdb's copy has only in-frame clones and leaves some out. The table records about 270,000 clones, over 80% of them present only once. Sequencing was carried out using PBMCs or T cells enriched from blood (not recorded which). These receptors originate from a woman aged 25 to 39 with acute COVID-19.

The gene calls are TRBV27 and TRBJ2-3, with D maybe TRBD2 (7 bases). Trimming shortened V by 5 bases and J by 5 bases, and 17 bases separated the two germline ends. This CDR3 spans 15 amino acids. The germline gives CDR1 MNHEY, CDR2 SMNVEV (reference sequence). CDR3 DNA sequence: TGTGCCAGCAGTGTACAGAGAGGGGGGGGAGATACGCAGTATTTT. Translation: CASSVQRGGGDTQYF.

V gene TRBV12-3 or TRBV12-4 combines with J gene TRBJ1-5; 9 bases are shared with TRBD1. The CDR3 sequence is 12 residues long. Losses at the gene ends were 10 bases for V and 8 bases for J; bases not matched to a gene: 6. The CDR3 DNA is TGTGCCATCGGGGGGACAGGGAAGCCCCAGCATTTT. It yields the protein CAIGGTGKPQHF.

This rearrangement joins TRBV28 to TRBJ1-5; unclear D gene. Per germline, CDR1 MDHEN and CDR2 SYDVKM. With 2 bases removed from V and 0 bases from J, the gap between germline ends came to 20 bases. This CDR3 region has 19 residues. CDR3 nucleotide sequence: TGTGCCAGCAGTTTACGATCCACAGCCCGTTTTTATAGCAATCAGCCCCAGCATTTT. Translation gives CASSLRSTARFYSNQPQHF.

This clone was recorded only once. The chain links TRBV9 to TRBJ2-2; 12 bases are shared with TRBD2. CDR3 size: 19 residues. V lost 0 bases to trimming and J lost 1 base; unmatched junction nucleotides: 7. CDR1 SGDLS and CDR2 YYNGEE come from the germline V gene. CDR3 coding DNA: TGTGCCAGCAGCGTAGACACTAGCGGGAGGTCAAGGAACACCGGGGAGCTGTTTTTT. Translated: CASSVDTSGRSRNTGELFF.

The V call is TRBV27, the J call TRBJ2-7; 9 nucleotides align to TRBD1. The germline gives CDR1 MNHEY, CDR2 SMNVEV (reference sequence). The CDR3 extends over 14 amino acids. J gave up 5 bases and V 3 bases, and 5 bases lay outside the gene matches. The CDR3 reads CASSLRQGGNEQYF. CDR3 DNA: TGTGCCAGCAGTTTGCGACAGGGGGGGAACGAGCAGTACTTC.

V gene TRBV7-9 combines with J gene TRBJ2-3, with D possibly matching TRBD2 (5 bases). Germline loops: CDR1 SEHNR, CDR2 FQNEAQ (reference sequence). The CDR3 runs 15 residues. Deletions cut 5 bases from V and 1 base from J, with 13 bases between. CDR3: CASSPADGGTDTQYF. The CDR3 DNA reads as TGTGCCAGCAGCCCGGCTGACGGGGGCACAGATACGCAGTATTTT.

The chain links TRBV11-2 to TRBJ2-5; TRBD2 matches at 14 bases. The trim removed 5 bases at V and 2 bases at J, leaving 7 bases unmatched. This CDR3 spans 17 amino acids. Germline V gives CDR1 SGHAT, CDR2 FQNNGV. The CDR3 reads CASSPGLAGVVQETQYF. In DNA form, the CDR3 reads TGTGCCAGCAGCCCGGGACTAGCGGGAGTCGTTCAAGAGACCCAGTACTTC.

V and J are TRBV19 and TRBJ2-1, with 13 bases that match TRBD2. CDR1 is LNHDA, CDR2 SQIVND, per germline (reference sequence). The V and J ends lost 6 bases and 9 bases, in that order; junction bases with no gene match: 5. CDR3 length equals 14 residues. The CDR3 protein is CASRGLAGEGEQFF. Here the CDR3 DNA reads TGTGCCAGTAGAGGACTAGCGGGAGAAGGTGAGCAGTTCTTC.

This chain uses TRBV19 with TRBJ1-5; 8 positions match TRBD1. The V gene end was trimmed by 1 base and the J gene end by 13 bases; junction bases not matched to a gene: 12. Looked up from germline, CDR1 is LNHDA and CDR2 is SQIVND (reference sequence). This CDR3 has 15 residues. CDR3 protein: CASSIAGTGGTQQHF. The CDR3 DNA follows: TGTGCCAGTAGTATAGCAGGAACAGGGGGTACTCAGCAGCATTTT.

The chain employs TRBV29-1 and TRBJ2-7, with D tentatively TRBD1 (5 bases). With 4 bases removed from V and 3 bases from J, the gap between germline ends came to 10 bases. In germline, CDR1 is SQVTM, CDR2 ANQGSEA. The CDR3 totals 12 residues. As DNA, the CDR3 is TGCAGCGTTGTTGACCAGGGCTACGAGCAGTACTTC. Translation: CSVVDQGYEQYF.

The rearrangement links TRBV7-6 to TRBJ1-6; D is perhaps TRBD1 (5 bases). This CDR3 is 15 amino acids long. Germline CDR1 is SGHVS and CDR2 is FNYEAQ. Trimming shortened V by 1 base and J by 10 bases, and 14 bases separated the two germline ends. The CDR3 reads CASSLEGQGPSPLHF. The DNA of the CDR3 is TGTGCCAGCAGCTTAGAAGGTCAGGGCCCCTCACCCCTCCACTTT.

This chain joins TRBV11-2 and TRBJ2-7; 8 bases align to TRBD2. The V and J ends lost 1 base and 2 bases, in that order; junction bases with no gene match: 1. The CDR3 extends over 14 amino acids. CDR1 and CDR2 from the germline V gene are SGHAT and FQNNGV. The CDR3 sequence: CASSLVGLAYEQYF. The DNA for the CDR3 is TGTGCCAGCAGCTTAGTGGGACTAGCCTACGAGCAGTACTTC.

The chain couples TRBV2 to TRBJ2-1; 10 bases align to TRBD1. V was pared by 2 bases and J by 7 bases, with 2 bases of the junction left unmatched. The CDR3 is 14 amino acids. Germline V gene data show CDR1 as SNHLY and CDR2 as FYNNEI. CDR3 sequence reads: CASSEWDRGNEQFF. CDR3 coding DNA: TGTGCCAGCAGTGAATGGGACAGGGGTAATGAGCAGTTCTTC.

V usage is TRBV6-5 and J usage is TRBJ1-1; possible D gene TRBD1, 6 bases. The CDR3 is 13 residues long. Between the trimmed V and J ends, which lost 2 bases and 4 bases, there was a span of 8 bases. Germline assignment: CDR1 MNHEY and CDR2 SVGAGI. DNA of the CDR3: TGTGCCAGCAGTTACACAGGGTCCACTGAAGCTTTCTTT. Translation: CASSYTGSTEAFF.

This clone has just a few counts. The chain joins TRBV13 to TRBJ2-7; 11 bases match TRBD2. The length of the CDR3 is 14 residues. V gave up 5 bases and J gave up 5 bases; unmatched junction bases: 5. Germline V gene sequence: CDR1 PRHDT, CDR2 FYEKMQ (reference sequence). The CDR3 nucleotides are TGTGCCAGCAGCCCGGGACTAGCGGTCCACGAGCAGTACTTC. Its protein product is CASSPGLAVHEQYF.

The rearrangement links TRBV6-5 to TRBJ1-5, with D perhaps TRBD1 (5 bases). The V end lost 11 bases, the J end lost 7 bases, and 21 bases lay between the germline ends. The CDR3 is 14 residues long. CDR1 is MNHEY and CDR2 is SVGAGI in the germline V gene. The CDR3 coding sequence is TGTGCCTCTTCGCCATCGCAGGGAGGCCAGCCCCAGCATTTT. It specifies CASSPSQGGQPQHF.

The CDR3 sequence is CASSPGGRRAGANVLTF. In DNA, the CDR3 is TGTGCCAGCAGCCCAGGGGGGAGACGAGCTGGGGCCAACGTCCTGACTTTC. The chain links TRBV28 to TRBJ2-6; possibly TRBD1 for D (7 bases). Deletions cut 6 bases from V and 2 bases from J, with 17 bases between. The CDR3 extends over 17 amino acids. The V gene's germline CDR1 is MDHEN and CDR2 SYDVKM.

V is TRBV3-1 (or the pseudogene TRBV3-2) and J is TRBJ2-6, with D perhaps TRBD2 (6 bases). Per the germline V gene, CDR1 is LGHDT and CDR2 is YNNKEL (reference sequence). The CDR3 spans 16 residues. V lost 0 bases and J 2 bases, leaving 8 bases between the germline ends. The CDR3 bases are TGTGCCAGCAGCCAAGATGGAGGGGCTGGGGCCAACGTCCTGACTTTC. This codes for CASSQDGGAGANVLTF.